This is a list of T cell receptor beta chains from one sample in a study of shared clonotypes between healthy human individuals. Sequenced by immunoSEQ multiplex PCR; TCRdb stores in-frame clones only, minus some. The profile shows some 2.3 million clones, over 90% of them singletons. Sequencing was performed on naive CD4+ T cells from PBMCs. These receptors were obtained from a man between 18 and 29 years old in good health. Some clones in this sample may be carry-over from other donors' samples. Both conserved end residues are part of each CDR3. Fields, in order: J gene, V gene, D gene, clone size, CDR3 protein, CDR3 DNA. D genes are given only for firm matches. The size field is filled for only some rows; it gives once, few, many or a size class.

TRBJ2-7	TRBV29-1	TRBD2	-	CSVGPSGRTYEQYF	TGCAGCGTGGGCCCTAGCGGGAGGACCTACGAGCAGTACTTC
TRBJ1-6	TRBV7-2	-	-	CASSLALNQVNSPLHF	TGTGCCAGCAGCTTAGCGCTTAACCAAGTAAATTCACCCCTCCACTTT
TRBJ2-3	TRBV6-5	-	-	CASSPRDLARDTQYF	TGTGCCAGCAGCCCACGGGACTTAGCTAGAGATACGCAGTATTTT
TRBJ2-1	TRBV29-1	TRBD2	-	CSVVASGNAYNEQFF	TGCAGCGTGGTGGCTAGCGGGAACGCCTACAATGAGCAGTTCTTC
TRBJ2-7	TRBV28	-	once	CASSPGGRGEQYF	TGTGCCAGCAGCCCCGGGGGGCGGGGCGAGCAGTACTTC
TRBJ2-7	TRBV2	-	once	CATTRLLTYEQYF	TGTGCCACCACTCGCCTTCTGACCTACGAGCAGTACTTC
TRBJ1-1	TRBV5-4	-	once	CASSNVGRGGNTEAFF	TGTGCCAGCAGCAACGTGGGGAGGGGCGGGAACACTGAAGCTTTCTTT
TRBJ1-1	TRBV6-1	-	-	CASSAGQVGTEAFF	TGTGCCAGCAGTGCCGGGCAGGTCGGGACTGAAGCTTTCTTT
TRBJ1-1	TRBV28	-	-	CASSPPLWGNTEAFF	TGTGCCAGCAGTCCGCCCCTGTGGGGGAACACTGAAGCTTTCTTT
TRBJ2-5	TRBV11-1	TRBD2	-	CASGVERGAQDF	TGTGCCAGTGGGGTGGAGCGGGGGGCCCAGGACTTC
TRBJ2-4	TRBV6-1	TRBD1	once	CASSEFYRGENIQYF	TGTGCCAGCAGTGAATTCTACAGGGGAGAGAACATTCAGTACTTC
TRBJ2-7	TRBV19	-	-	CASSMAGTIYSYEQYF	TGTGCCAGTAGTATGGCCGGGACAATATACTCCTACGAGCAGTACTTC
TRBJ1-3	TRBV27	-	-	CASSRGGLSAGNTIYF	TGTGCCAGCAGCCGGGGGGGTTTAAGCGCTGGAAACACCATATATTTT
TRBJ2-3	TRBV6-5	-	-	CASRTSTDTQYF	TGTGCCAGCAGGACCTCGACAGATACGCAGTATTTT
TRBJ1-5	TRBV14	-	-	CASSQDRQPQHF	TGTGCCAGCAGCCAAGATCGTCAGCCCCAGCATTTT
TRBJ1-1	TRBV18	-	-	CASSPPSVPNTEAFF	-
TRBJ2-7	TRBV4-3	-	-	CASSLGSGAYEQYF	TGCGCCAGCAGCCTCGGATCGGGAGCCTACGAGCAGTACTTC
TRBJ2-5	TRBV30	TRBD2	-	CAWSRLAGGETQYF	TGTGCCTGGAGTCGACTAGCGGGAGGGGAGACCCAGTACTTC
TRBJ2-7	TRBV2	TRBD1	-	CATTEGTGAYEQYF	TGTGCCACCACGGAGGGGACAGGAGCCTACGAGCAGTACTTC
TRBJ2-2	TRBV5-1	TRBD1	-	CASSRTQGSLTGELFF	TGCGCCAGCAGCCGCACACAGGGGTCCCTCACCGGGGAGCTGTTTTTT
TRBJ2-1	TRBV6-4	TRBD1	-	CASSSRSRTGDYNEQFF	TGTGCCAGCAGTTCCCGGAGCCGGACAGGGGACTACAATGAGCAGTTCTTC
TRBJ1-2	TRBV5-1	-	-	CASEAAGLGYGYTF	TGCGCCAGCGAAGCCGCCGGCCTAGGGTATGGCTACACCTTC